This entry describes one T cell receptor (beta chain). Primers for the PCR totalled 60 Vbeta and 13 Jbeta. Per the study methods: As a later analysis found, there were 80 million or so unique TCR beta chains, of which about 10 million were shared. Profiling relied on immunoSEQ multiplex PCR, and the TCRdb table lists in-frame clones only, not all of them. V, J and clone size reflect that table, while D and trimming were determined from the DNA. The sample carries about 270,000 clones, under 80% recorded once. Germline CDR1 KGHSH, CDR2 LQKENI. The CDR3 consists of 16 residues. Losses at the gene ends were 3 bases for V and 7 bases for J; bases not matched to a gene: 11. The record originates from a study of cytomegalovirus exposure and HLA in healthy donors. Samples came from healthy bone marrow donors.

The clonotype originates from a female donor in good health and CMV-seronegative. V is TRBV18 and J is TRBJ2-5; 10 bases align to TRBD1. The sequencing input was PBMCs. CDR3 in DNA: TGTGCCAGCTCACCCTCAAGGGACAGGGGCGCAGTGACCCAGTACTTC. This translates into CASSPSRDRGAVTQYF.